Listed below are T cell receptor beta chains from one sample, sequenced in a study of shared clonotypes between healthy human individuals. The method was immunoSEQ multiplex PCR; TCRdb's version includes in-frame clones alone and lacks a portion of them. Found here are approximately 2.3 million clones, approximately 95% of them singletons; the top ten hold 0.39%. The material sequenced was naive CD4+ T cells from PBMCs. The receptors originated from a man aged 18-30 years in good health. Some clones in this sample may be carry-over from other donors' samples. CDR3s include the opening cysteine and the closing phenylalanine or tryptophan. D genes are given only for firm matches. Clone sizes are given selectively: once, few, many, or a class where the clone is expanded.

-,TRBV20-1,-,10,TRBJ1-2,TGCAGTACCCCCTTAAGGATGTACACCTTC,CSTPLRMYTF
-,TRBV14,-,15,TRBJ2-1,TGTGCCAGCAGCCAAGAATTGTGGGGGCACAATGAGCAGTTCTTC,CASSQELWGHNEQFF
-,TRBV5-4,-,15,TRBJ2-3,TGTGCCAGCAGCTTGTCAATTACTAGCACAGATACGCAGTATTTT,CASSLSITSTDTQYF
-,TRBV5-1,-,15,TRBJ1-1,TGCGCCAGCAGCCTAGGTCTAGGGGGGGCGGAGGAAGCTTTCTTT,CASSLGLGGAEEAFF
-,TRBV5-1,-,15,TRBJ2-7,TGCGCCAGCAGCTTGGGGGGTAGGAGCTCCTACGAGCAGTACTTC,CASSLGGRSSYEQYF
-,TRBV6-6,-,14,TRBJ1-1,TGTGCCAGCAGTTACGGTTTCCAAAACACTGAAGCTTTCTTT,CASSYGFQNTEAFF
-,TRBV29-1,-,12,TRBJ2-1,TGCAGCGTTCCTACAGGGTACAATGAGCAGTTCTTC,CSVPTGYNEQFF
-,TRBV28,-,14,TRBJ1-1,TGTGCCAGCAGTTTTTCGGGGGTAGGAACTGAAGCTTTCTTT,CASSFSGVGTEAFF
-,TRBV28,TRBD1,14,TRBJ1-5,TGTGCCAGCAGTTTCGGACAGGGGAGGCAGCCCCAGCATTTT,CASSFGQGRQPQHF
-,TRBV5-1,TRBD2,15,TRBJ2-7,TGCGCCAGCAGCGGGGGGACTAGCGGGAGCTACGAGCAGTACTTC,CASSGGTSGSYEQYF
-,TRBV28,TRBD1,18,TRBJ2-3,TGTGCCAGCAGTTTCACCGGGACAGGGAGTTTAGGCTCAGATACGCAGTATTTT,CASSFTGTGSLGSDTQYF
-,TRBV9,TRBD1,17,TRBJ1-1,TGTGCCAGCAGCGAGGAGGACAGGGCCTACATGAACACTGAAGCTTTCTTT,CASSEEDRAYMNTEAFF
-,TRBV5-1,-,15,TRBJ2-3,TGCGCCAGCAGCTTGGGCCCGGGCGGCACAGATACGCAGTATTTT,CASSLGPGGTDTQYF
-,TRBV6-6,-,14,TRBJ2-6,TGTGCCAGCAGCCCAGGGTCAGGGGCCAACGTCCTGACTTTC,CASSPGSGANVLTF
-,TRBV6-4,TRBD1,21,TRBJ1-4,TGTGCCAGCAGTGACTCAATTGAGGACAGGGGGTGGTTTGCAACTAATGAAAAACTGTTTTTT,CASSDSIEDRGWFATNEKLFF
few,TRBV29-1,TRBD1,13,TRBJ1-1,TGCAGCGTTGAGACGGACAGGGGTGTTGAAGCTTTCTTT,CSVETDRGVEAFF
-,TRBV18,-,15,TRBJ2-7,TGTGCCAGCTCCCTAGACCGACGAAGCTCCTACGAGCAGTACTTC,CASSLDRRSSYEQYF
once,TRBV2,-,11,TRBJ2-7,TGTGCCAGCAGTGAAGGGCCACCGGGGTACTTC,CASSEGPPGYF
-,TRBV4-3,-,17,TRBJ1-2,TGCGCCAGCAGCCGTACCCCGACCTCAGCGGGAAACTATGGCTACACCTTC,CASSRTPTSAGNYGYTF
-,TRBV28,-,14,TRBJ1-4,TGTGCCAGCACCGAGGGGGGGTGGGGTGAAAAACTGTTTTTT,CASTEGGWGEKLFF
-,TRBV4-2,TRBD2,14,TRBJ2-3,TGTGCCAGCAGCCAAGATAGGGGAGGGGATACGCAGTATTTT,CASSQDRGGDTQYF
-,TRBV10-3,-,14,TRBJ2-7,TGTGCCATCAGTGGTACAGACACCTCCTACGAGCAGTACTTC,CAISGTDTSYEQYF
-,TRBV10-3,-,13,TRBJ1-4,TGTGCCATCAGTGGTGAAGGTGGGGAAAAACTGTTTTTT,CAISGEGGEKLFF
-,TRBV5-4,-,12,TRBJ2-3,TGTGCCAGCAGTGGAGTGGCAGATACGCAGTATTTT,CASSGVADTQYF
-,TRBV9,-,14,TRBJ2-3,TGTGCCAGCAGCGACGACGCGGGCACAGATACGCAGTATTTT,CASSDDAGTDTQYF
once,TRBV9,TRBD2,14,TRBJ2-7,TGTGCCAGCAGCCCACTAGCGCAAACCTACGAGCAGTACTTC,CASSPLAQTYEQYF
-,TRBV27,-,17,TRBJ2-2,TGTGCCAGCAGAAGTTCGGGCCAGGAATTCGGGACCGGGGAGCTGTTTTTT,CASRSSGQEFGTGELFF
-,TRBV6-5,-,13,TRBJ1-1,TGTGCCAGCAGTTACTCAGGGGAAGATAGAGCTTTCTTT,CASSYSGEDRAFF
-,TRBV18,TRBD1,16,TRBJ2-7,TGTGCCAGCTCACGGGGGAGGGACAGGGACGCCTACGAGCAGTACTTC,CASSRGRDRDAYEQYF
-,TRBV28,-,18,TRBJ1-1,TGTGCCAGCAGTGCCCCCCCCGGGACACATCAGGTGCACACTGAAGCTTTCTTT,CASSAPPGTHQVHTEAFF
-,TRBV6-5,-,11,TRBJ1-2,TGTGCCAGCAGTGACCGGCGGGGCTACACCTTC,CASSDRRGYTF
-,TRBV18,TRBD1,15,TRBJ1-1,TGTGCCAGCTCACCTCAGGGACAGGGGAACACTGAAGCTTTCTTT,CASSPQGQGNTEAFF
once,TRBV11-2,-,11,TRBJ1-2,TGTGCCAGCAGCTTAGTCTATGGCTACACCTTC,CASSLVYGYTF
-,TRBV5-1,-,16,TRBJ2-7,TGCGCCAGCACCAACGACGGGGGAGCGGCCCTCTCAGTGCAGTACTTC,CASTNDGGAALSVQYF
-,TRBV7-6,-,9,TRBJ2-5,TGTGCCAGCGGCGAGACCCAGTACTTC,CASGETQYF
-,TRBV7-3,TRBD1,13,TRBJ1-1,TGTGCCAGCAGGTTACAGGGGCGAACTGAAGCTTTCTTT,CASRLQGRTEAFF
once,TRBV7-9,TRBD2,16,TRBJ2-3,TGTGCCAGCAGCTGGCGACTAGCGGGTAGCACAGATACGCAGTATTTT,CASSWRLAGSTDTQYF
-,TRBV5-4,-,15,TRBJ1-1,TGTGCCAGCAGCCTGCTTGGGGGCACGAACACTGAAGCTTTCTTT,CASSLLGGTNTEAFF
-,TRBV5-1,-,15,TRBJ1-1,TGCGCCAGCAGCTTCGGGGCTCTCATGAACACTGAAGCTTTCTTT,CASSFGALMNTEAFF
-,TRBV27,TRBD1,12,TRBJ1-2,TGTGCCAGCAGAGACAGGGGCCGCAGTCTCACCTTC,CASRDRGRSLTF
-,TRBV5-1,-,17,TRBJ2-3,TGCGCCAGCAGCCCCTATCAAAGCGGTCTCCAGATAGATACGCAGTATTTT,CASSPYQSGLQIDTQYF
-,TRBV9,-,15,TRBJ2-3,TGTGCCAGCAGCGTAGTCCAGCGGCCGATGGATACGCAGTATTTT,CASSVVQRPMDTQYF